A selection of T cell receptor beta chains follows, all from one sample in a study of preoperative IRX-2 immunotherapy in early breast cancer. TCRdb keeps only in-frame clones here, not all; method: immunoSEQ multiplex PCR. The sample includes approximately 15,000 clones, roughly 93% seen only once; the top ten take over 25%. The sample was acquired from a patient treated with IRX-2 immunotherapy. These TCRs come from a human donor with breast cancer. The CDR3 runs from the conserved cysteine through the conserved F or W. A D gene is named only where the DNA matches it firmly. A row's size may be missing; if present it is once, few, many or a size class.

cdr3_nt: TGTGCCAGCAGCGCGGGACAGGGGAACACTGAAGCTTTCTTT
cdr3_aa: CASSAGQGNTEAFF
j_call: TRBJ1-1
v_call: TRBV9
d_call: TRBD1
clone_size: NA

cdr3_nt: TGTGCCTGGAGTGTAGATGTTACCTCGCAGTTCTTC
cdr3_aa: CAWSVDVTSQFF
j_call: TRBJ2-1
v_call: TRBV30
d_call: NA
clone_size: NA

cdr3_nt: TGTGCCAGCAGCTCGGGACTAGCGGGGGGGCAGTGGATGCTGGATGAGCAGTTCTTC
cdr3_aa: CASSSGLAGGQWMLDEQFF
j_call: TRBJ2-1
v_call: TRBV7-8
d_call: TRBD2
clone_size: NA

cdr3_nt: TGCAGCGTAATCGGGGGGGGAAACTCTGGAAACACCATATATTTT
cdr3_aa: CSVIGGGNSGNTIYF
j_call: TRBJ1-3
v_call: TRBV29-1
d_call: NA
clone_size: NA

cdr3_nt: TGTGCCAGCAGCCTCCCTAGCAGGGTAGAGACCCAGTACTTC
cdr3_aa: CASSLPSRVETQYF
j_call: TRBJ2-5
v_call: TRBV11-3
d_call: NA
clone_size: once

cdr3_nt: TGCGCCAGCAGCCAACGGGCCACAGATACGCAGTATTTT
cdr3_aa: CASSQRATDTQYF
j_call: TRBJ2-3
v_call: TRBV5-1
d_call: NA
clone_size: NA

cdr3_nt: TGTGCCAGCAGCATTAGCGGGGGGACATACAATGAGCAGTTCTTC
cdr3_aa: CASSISGGTYNEQFF
j_call: TRBJ2-1
v_call: TRBV11-3
d_call: TRBD2
clone_size: NA

cdr3_nt: TGTGCCAGTAGGATCTCCCCGAACACTGAAGCTTTCTTT
cdr3_aa: CASRISPNTEAFF
j_call: TRBJ1-1
v_call: TRBV19
d_call: NA
clone_size: NA

cdr3_nt: TGCGCCAGCGGGGAGGCTTACAATGAGCAGTTCTTC
cdr3_aa: CASGEAYNEQFF
j_call: TRBJ2-1
v_call: TRBV10-2
d_call: NA
clone_size: NA

cdr3_nt: TGTGCCAGCAGTTTAGGGGCTCCCCCGAACACCATATATTTT
cdr3_aa: CASSLGAPPNTIYF
j_call: TRBJ1-3
v_call: TRBV27
d_call: NA
clone_size: medium-sized

cdr3_nt: TGCGCCAGCAGCTTGGGCCCACTCTTCACAGATACGCAGTATTTT
cdr3_aa: CASSLGPLFTDTQYF
j_call: TRBJ2-3
v_call: TRBV5-1
d_call: NA
clone_size: NA

cdr3_nt: TGTGCCAGCAGCTCCCCGGGACAGGGAATAGCCCATTACGAGCAGTACTTC
cdr3_aa: CASSSPGQGIAHYEQYF
j_call: TRBJ2-7
v_call: TRBV7-9
d_call: TRBD1
clone_size: few

cdr3_nt: TGTGCCAGCATAAGACAGGGCGTGTTAACACCCCTCCACTTT
cdr3_aa: CASIRQGVLTPLHF
j_call: TRBJ1-6
v_call: TRBV2
d_call: TRBD1
clone_size: NA

cdr3_nt: TGTGCCAGCAGCCAAGCCGGGACTAGCGGGGGGTATACGCAGTATTTT
cdr3_aa: CASSQAGTSGGYTQYF
j_call: TRBJ2-3
v_call: TRBV4-2
d_call: TRBD2
clone_size: NA

cdr3_nt: TGTGCCAGCAGCATAGGGGGGGCAGATACGCAGTATTTT
cdr3_aa: CASSIGGADTQYF
j_call: TRBJ2-3
v_call: TRBV5-8
d_call: NA
clone_size: NA

cdr3_nt: TGTGCCAGCAGCTTAGGGGGGAGTAATTCACCCCTCCACTTT
cdr3_aa: CASSLGGSNSPLHF
j_call: TRBJ1-6
v_call: TRBV7-9
d_call: NA
clone_size: NA

cdr3_nt: TGTGCCAGCAGCTTCGGGGCCGGGGAAAAACTGTTTTTT
cdr3_aa: CASSFGAGEKLFF
j_call: TRBJ1-4
v_call: TRBV7-9
d_call: NA
clone_size: NA

cdr3_nt: TGTGCCAGCAGTTTCTTTGGCCCAACTAACTATGGCTACACCTTC
cdr3_aa: CASSFFGPTNYGYTF
j_call: TRBJ1-2
v_call: TRBV28
d_call: NA
clone_size: large

cdr3_nt: TGTGCCATCAGCGAGGGGGTTAGGGGCTACACCTTC
cdr3_aa: CAISEGVRGYTF
j_call: TRBJ1-2
v_call: TRBV10-3
d_call: NA
clone_size: NA

cdr3_nt: TGTGCCAGCAGCCTCGGGACAGGCGTCATGAACACTGAAGCTTTCTTT
cdr3_aa: CASSLGTGVMNTEAFF
j_call: TRBJ1-1
v_call: TRBV7-9
d_call: TRBD1
clone_size: NA

cdr3_nt: TGTGCCAGCAGCTTAGATGGGCCGGGGGCAGATACGCAGTATTTT
cdr3_aa: CASSLDGPGADTQYF
j_call: TRBJ2-3
v_call: TRBV11-2
d_call: NA
clone_size: NA

cdr3_nt: TGCAGCGTTGGGGGGGGGAATCAGCCCCAGCATTTT
cdr3_aa: CSVGGGNQPQHF
j_call: TRBJ1-5
v_call: TRBV29-1
d_call: NA
clone_size: NA

cdr3_nt: TGCGCCAGCAGCTTGGCCACAGGCCCACCCCAGCAGTACTTC
cdr3_aa: CASSLATGPPQQYF
j_call: TRBJ2-7
v_call: TRBV5-1
d_call: NA
clone_size: NA

cdr3_nt: TGCGCCAGCAGCTCCGGTGAAGCTTTCTTT
cdr3_aa: CASSSGEAFF
j_call: TRBJ1-1
v_call: TRBV5-1
d_call: NA
clone_size: NA

cdr3_nt: TGCAGTGCTAGACGGTCCTACGAGCAGTACTTC
cdr3_aa: CSARRSYEQYF
j_call: TRBJ2-7
v_call: TRBV20-1
d_call: NA
clone_size: NA

cdr3_nt: TGTGCCAGCACCTTCGGGGGGTCGAACACTGAAGCTTTCTTT
cdr3_aa: CASTFGGSNTEAFF
j_call: TRBJ1-1
v_call: TRBV14
d_call: NA
clone_size: once

cdr3_nt: TGTGCCAGCAGCTTAGGACAGAGGAACACTGAAGCTTTCTTT
cdr3_aa: CASSLGQRNTEAFF
j_call: TRBJ1-1
v_call: TRBV7-9
d_call: NA
clone_size: NA

cdr3_nt: TGCGCCAGCAGCCCCCCGGGGGGAGACACCATATATTTT
cdr3_aa: CASSPPGGDTIYF
j_call: TRBJ1-3
v_call: TRBV5-1
d_call: NA
clone_size: NA